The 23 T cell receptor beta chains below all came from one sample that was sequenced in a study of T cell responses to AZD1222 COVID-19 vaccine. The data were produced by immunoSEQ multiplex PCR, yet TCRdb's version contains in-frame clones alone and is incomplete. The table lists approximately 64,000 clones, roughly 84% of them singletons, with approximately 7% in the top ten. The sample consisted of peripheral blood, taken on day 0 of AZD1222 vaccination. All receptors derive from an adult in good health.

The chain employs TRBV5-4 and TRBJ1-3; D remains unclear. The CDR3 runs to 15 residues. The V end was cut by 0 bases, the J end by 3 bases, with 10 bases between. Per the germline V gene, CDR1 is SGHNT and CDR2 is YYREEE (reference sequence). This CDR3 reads CASSLGRGGGNTIYF. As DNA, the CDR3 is TGTGCCAGCAGCTTGGGGCGGGGAGGTGGAAACACCATATATTTT.

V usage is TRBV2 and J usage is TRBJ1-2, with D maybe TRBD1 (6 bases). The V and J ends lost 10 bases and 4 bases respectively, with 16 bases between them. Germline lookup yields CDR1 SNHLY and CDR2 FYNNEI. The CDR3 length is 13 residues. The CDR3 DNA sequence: TGTGCCATTACAGGGCATGAGTTCTATGGCTACACCTTC. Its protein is CAITGHEFYGYTF. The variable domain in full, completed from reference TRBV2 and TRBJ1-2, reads EPEVTQTPSHQVTQMGQEVILRCVPISNHLYFYWYRQILGQKVEFLVSFYNNEISEKSEIFDDQFSVERPDGSNFTLKIRSTKLEDSAMYFCAITGHEFYGYTFGSGTRLTVV.

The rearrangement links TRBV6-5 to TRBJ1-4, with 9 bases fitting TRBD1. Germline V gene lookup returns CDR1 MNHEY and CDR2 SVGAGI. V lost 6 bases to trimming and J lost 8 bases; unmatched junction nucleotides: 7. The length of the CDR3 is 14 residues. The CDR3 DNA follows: TGTGCCAGCAGGAAACAGGGGGCTTACGAAAAACTGTTTTTT. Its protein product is CASRKQGAYEKLFF.

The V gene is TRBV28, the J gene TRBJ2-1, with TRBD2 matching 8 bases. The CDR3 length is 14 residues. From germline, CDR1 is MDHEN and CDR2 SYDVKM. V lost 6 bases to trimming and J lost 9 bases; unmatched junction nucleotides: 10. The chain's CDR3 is CASRLGLVISEQFF. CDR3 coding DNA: TGTGCCAGCAGACTGGGACTAGTAATAAGTGAGCAGTTCTTC. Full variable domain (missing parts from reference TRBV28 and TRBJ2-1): DVKVTQSSRYLVKRTGEKVFLECVQDMDHENMFWYRQDPGLGLRLIYFSYDVKMKEKGDIPEGYSVSREKKERFSLILESASTNQTSMYLCASRLGLVISEQFFGPGTRLTVL.

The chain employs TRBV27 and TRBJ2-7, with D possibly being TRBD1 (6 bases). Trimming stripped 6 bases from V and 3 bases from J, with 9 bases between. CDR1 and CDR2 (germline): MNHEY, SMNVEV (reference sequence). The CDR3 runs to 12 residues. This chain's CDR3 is CASRNRDYEQYF. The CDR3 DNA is TGTGCCAGCAGGAACAGGGACTACGAGCAGTACTTC.

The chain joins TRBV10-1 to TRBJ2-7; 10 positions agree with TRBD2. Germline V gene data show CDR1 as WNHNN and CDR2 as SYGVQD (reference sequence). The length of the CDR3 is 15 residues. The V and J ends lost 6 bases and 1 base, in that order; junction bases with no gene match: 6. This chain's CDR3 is CASRALAGVSYEQYF. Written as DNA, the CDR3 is TGCGCCAGCAGGGCTCTAGCGGGGGTTTCCTACGAGCAGTACTTC.

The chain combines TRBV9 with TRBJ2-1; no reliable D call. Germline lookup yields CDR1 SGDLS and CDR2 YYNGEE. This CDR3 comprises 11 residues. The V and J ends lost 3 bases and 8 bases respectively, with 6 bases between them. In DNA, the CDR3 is TGTGCCAGCAGCGAAGGGTATGAGCAGTTCTTC. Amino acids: CASSEGYEQFF.

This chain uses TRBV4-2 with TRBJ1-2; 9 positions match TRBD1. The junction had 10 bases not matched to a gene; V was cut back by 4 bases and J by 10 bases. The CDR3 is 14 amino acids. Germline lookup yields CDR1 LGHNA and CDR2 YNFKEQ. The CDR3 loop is CASSRPGQGPIYTF. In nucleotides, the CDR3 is TGTGCCAGCAGCCGCCCGGGACAGGGCCCCATCTACACCTTC.

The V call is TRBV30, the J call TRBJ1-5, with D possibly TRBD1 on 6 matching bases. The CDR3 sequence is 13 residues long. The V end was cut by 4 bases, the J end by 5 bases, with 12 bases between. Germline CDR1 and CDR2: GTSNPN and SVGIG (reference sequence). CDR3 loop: CAWKGGTDQPQHF. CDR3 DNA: TGTGCCTGGAAGGGGGGAACGGATCAGCCCCAGCATTTT.

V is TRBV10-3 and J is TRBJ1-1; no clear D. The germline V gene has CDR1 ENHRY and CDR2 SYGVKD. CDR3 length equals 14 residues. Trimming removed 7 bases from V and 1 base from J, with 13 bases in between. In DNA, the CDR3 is TGTGCCATCAACGAGGAGAACTCGAACACTGAAGCTTTCTTT. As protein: CAINEENSNTEAFF.

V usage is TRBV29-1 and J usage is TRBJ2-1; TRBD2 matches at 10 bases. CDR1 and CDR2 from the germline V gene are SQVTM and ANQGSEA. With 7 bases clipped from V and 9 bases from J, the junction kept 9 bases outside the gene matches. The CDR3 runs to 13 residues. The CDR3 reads CSAISGGGGEQFF. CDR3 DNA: TGCAGCGCTATCAGCGGGGGGGGCGGTGAGCAGTTCTTC.

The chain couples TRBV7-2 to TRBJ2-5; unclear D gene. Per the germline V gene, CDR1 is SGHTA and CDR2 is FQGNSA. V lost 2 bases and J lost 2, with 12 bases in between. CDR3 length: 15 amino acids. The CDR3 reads CASSLFLGRQETQYF. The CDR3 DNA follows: TGTGCCAGCAGCTTATTTTTGGGCAGACAAGAGACCCAGTACTTC.

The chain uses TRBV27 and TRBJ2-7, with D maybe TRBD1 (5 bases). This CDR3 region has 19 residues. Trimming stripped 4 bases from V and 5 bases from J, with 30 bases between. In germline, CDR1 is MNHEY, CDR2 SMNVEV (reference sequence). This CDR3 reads CASSSPTPTGRSAWDEQYF. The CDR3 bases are TGTGCCAGCAGTTCCCCCACCCCAACAGGCCGTTCTGCCTGGGACGAGCAGTACTTC.

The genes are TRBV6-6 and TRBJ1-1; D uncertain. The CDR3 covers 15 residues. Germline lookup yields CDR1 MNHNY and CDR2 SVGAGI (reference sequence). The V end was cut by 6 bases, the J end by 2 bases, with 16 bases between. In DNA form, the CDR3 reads TGTGCCAGCAGCGGGTCCCCCGGAGAAAACACTGAAGCTTTCTTT. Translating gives CASSGSPGENTEAFF.

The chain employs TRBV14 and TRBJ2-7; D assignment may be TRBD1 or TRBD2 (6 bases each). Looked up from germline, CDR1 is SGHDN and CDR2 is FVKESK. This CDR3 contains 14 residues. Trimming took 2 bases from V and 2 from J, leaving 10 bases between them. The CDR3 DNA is TGTGCCAGCAGCCAACAGGGGAGGACCTACGAGCAGTACTTC. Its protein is CASSQQGRTYEQYF.

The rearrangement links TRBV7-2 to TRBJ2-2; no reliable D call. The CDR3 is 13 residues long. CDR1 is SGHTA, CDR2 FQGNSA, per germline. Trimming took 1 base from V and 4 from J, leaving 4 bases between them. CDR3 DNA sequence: TGTGCCAGCAGCTTAGGAAGCACCGGGGAGCTGTTTTTT. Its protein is CASSLGSTGELFF.

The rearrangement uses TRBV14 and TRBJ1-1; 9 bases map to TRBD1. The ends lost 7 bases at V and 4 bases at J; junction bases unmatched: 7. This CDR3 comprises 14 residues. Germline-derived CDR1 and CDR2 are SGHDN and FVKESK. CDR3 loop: CASTNRGPSTEAFF. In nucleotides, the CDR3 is TGTGCCAGCACTAACAGGGGGCCGAGCACTGAAGCTTTCTTT.

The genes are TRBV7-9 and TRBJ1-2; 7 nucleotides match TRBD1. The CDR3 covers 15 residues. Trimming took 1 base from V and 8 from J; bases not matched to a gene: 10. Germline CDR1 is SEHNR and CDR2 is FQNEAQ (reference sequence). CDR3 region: CASSLGDRALEGYTF. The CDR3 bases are TGTGCCAGCAGCTTAGGGGACAGAGCCCTGGAGGGCTACACCTTC.

The CDR3 here is CASSPSGTASYEQYF. DNA of the CDR3: TGTGCCAGCTCACCCAGCGGGACAGCCTCCTACGAGCAGTACTTC. V gene TRBV18 combines with J gene TRBJ2-7, with D perhaps being TRBD1 or TRBD2 (7 bases each). This CDR3 region has 15 residues. CDR1 KGHSH and CDR2 LQKENI come from the germline V gene. Trimming cost V 3 bases and J 0 bases, with 12 bases left between them.

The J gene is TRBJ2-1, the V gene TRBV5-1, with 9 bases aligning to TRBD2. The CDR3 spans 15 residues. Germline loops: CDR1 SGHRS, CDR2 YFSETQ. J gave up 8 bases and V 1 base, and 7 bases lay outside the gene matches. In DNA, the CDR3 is TGCGCCAGCAGCTTGTTTAGCGGGGGTGGCGATGAGCAGTTCTTC. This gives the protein CASSLFSGGGDEQFF.

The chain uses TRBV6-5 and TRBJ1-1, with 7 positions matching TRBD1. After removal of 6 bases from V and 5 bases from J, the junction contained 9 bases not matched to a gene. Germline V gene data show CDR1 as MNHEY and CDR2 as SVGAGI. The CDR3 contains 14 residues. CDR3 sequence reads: CASRLRTGVTEAFF. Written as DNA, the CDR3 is TGTGCCAGCAGACTTCGGACAGGAGTGACTGAAGCTTTCTTT.

DNA for the CDR3: TGTGCCAGCAGTTTCTTCGGGGAGCAGTTCTTC. Translated: CASSFFGEQFF. The rearrangement links TRBV12-3 or TRBV12-4 to TRBJ2-1; unclear D gene. The CDR3 length is 11 residues. V lost 3 bases and J lost 10, with 7 bases in between.

The CDR3 sequence is CASTLRLAGAYEQYF. DNA of the CDR3: TGTGCCAGCACCTTACGGCTAGCGGGGGCCTACGAGCAGTACTTC. This chain connects TRBV27 to TRBJ2-7, with TRBD2 matching 10 bases. V gave up 7 bases and J gave up 2 bases; unmatched junction bases: 8. This CDR3 comprises 15 residues. Germline CDR1 MNHEY, CDR2 SMNVEV (reference sequence).